The 15 T cell receptor beta chains below come from one sample, sequenced in a study of T cell responses to AZD1222 COVID-19 vaccine (dated by TCRdb to 2020 to 2022). The time point label, read with the paper, signifies: baseline before first vaccination. The receptor library was made with the immunoSEQ multiplex PCR assay. What TCRdb holds here is the immuneACCESS table cut down to in-frame rearrangements. Part of the clones is not present; checked against another copy, under half of the missing clones reflect an unresolved V gene, and the others are unexplained. In all, the sample holds more than 60,000 clones, and 80% to 90% of those were seen once. 15% to 25% of the sample belongs to the ten largest clones. Sequenced here: peripheral blood, sampled on day 0 of AZD1222 vaccination. Receptor source: an adult in good health.

The chain recombines TRBV5-4 with TRBJ1-2; D unresolved. Looked up from germline, CDR1 is SGHNT and CDR2 is YYREEE (reference sequence). Trimming took off 1 base at V and 4 bases at J, with 11 bases between the two ends. The CDR3 length is 14 residues. The CDR3 loop is CASSLWATTYGYTF. The CDR3 nucleotides are TGTGCCAGCAGCTTGTGGGCGACAACCTATGGCTACACCTTC.

The J gene is TRBJ1-5, the V gene TRBV6-8; 9 bases map to TRBD1. Germline loops: CDR1 MNHGY, CDR2 SAAAGT. There are 16 residues in the CDR3. The V and J ends lost 4 bases and 3 bases, in that order; junction bases with no gene match: 7. The CDR3 sequence: CASSSDRGGDNQPQHF. Written as DNA, the CDR3 is TGTGCCAGCAGTTCCGACAGGGGGGGGGACAATCAGCCCCAGCATTTT.

V gene TRBV5-4 combines with J gene TRBJ2-1, with TRBD2 matching 12 bases. Germline CDR1 is SGHNT and CDR2 is YYREEE (reference sequence). V lost 2 bases and J lost 4; bases outside the gene matches: 7. CDR3 size: 17 residues. The CDR3: CASSFNYGTSGYNEQFF. DNA of the CDR3: TGTGCCAGCAGCTTTAACTACGGGACTAGCGGGTACAATGAGCAGTTCTTC.

The V gene is TRBV5-8, the J gene TRBJ2-5; D gene uncertain. The germline V gene has CDR1 SGHTS and CDR2 YDEGEE. This CDR3 has 13 amino acids. Deletions cut 1 base from V and 2 bases from J, with 6 bases between. The CDR3 loop is CASSLIRQETQYF. The DNA of the CDR3 is TGTGCCAGCAGCTTGATTCGGCAAGAGACCCAGTACTTC.

This chain connects TRBV11-2 to TRBJ2-3; TRBD1 might be the D (5 bases). CDR3 length: 14 residues. V lost 5 bases and J lost 3, with 12 bases in between. Germline V gives CDR1 SGHAT, CDR2 FQNNGV. The CDR3 protein is CASSILRQTDTQYF. The CDR3 nucleotides read TGTGCCAGCAGCATACTCCGACAGACAGATACGCAGTATTTT.

V is TRBV12-3 or TRBV12-4 and J is TRBJ2-1; D gene uncertain. This CDR3 is 13 amino acids long. V was cut by 5 bases and J by 8 bases, with 13 bases left in between. CDR3 amino acids: CASSIRFGDEQFF. CDR3 in DNA: TGTGCCAGCAGTATCAGATTTGGCGATGAGCAGTTCTTC.

This clone came up a few times. The chain employs TRBV19 and TRBJ2-6; possibly TRBD1 for D (6 bases). V shed 5 bases and J shed 2 bases, with 10 bases lying between them. Germline loops: CDR1 LNHDA, CDR2 SQIVND (reference sequence). The CDR3 totals 15 residues. CDR3 DNA sequence: TGTGCCAGTAGTGAGGGGGAGACTGGGGCCAACGTCCTGACTTTC. It translates to CASSEGETGANVLTF.

This sequence joins TRBV2 and TRBJ1-4, with 7 positions matching TRBD1. Looked up from germline, CDR1 is SNHLY and CDR2 is FYNNEI. The J segment lost 5 bases and the V segment lost 5 bases, leaving 8 bases of the junction unmatched. The CDR3 extends over 15 amino acids. CDR3 coding DNA: TGTGCCAGCAGTACCGACAGGGCTGAGAATGAAAAACTGTTTTTT. Its translation is CASSTDRAENEKLFF.

The CDR3 DNA follows: TGTGCCAGCAGCCAAGTAACTAACTATGGCTACACCTTC. This sequence encodes CASSQVTNYGYTF. The V and J genes are TRBV14 and TRBJ1-2; D gene ambiguous. CDR1 is SGHDN, CDR2 FVKESK, per germline. The CDR3 is 13 residues long. Trimming pared 1 base from V and 0 bases from J, leaving 3 bases between.

This CDR3 is CSARLAGKNIQYF. CDR3 bases: TGCAGCGCTCGACTAGCGGGGAAAAACATTCAGTACTTC. The rearrangement joins TRBV29-1 to TRBJ2-4; TRBD2 agrees at 11 bases. Germline values: CDR1 SQVTM, CDR2 ANQGSEA. The CDR3 extends over 13 amino acids. Trimming removed 7 bases from V and 4 bases from J; junction bases left unmatched: 3. Complete variable domain (other parts from reference TRBV29-1 and TRBJ2-4): SAVISQKPSRDICQRGTSLTIQCQVDSQVTMMFWYRQQPGQSLTLIATANQGSEATYESGFVIDKFPISRPNLTFSTLTVSNMSPEDSSIYLCSARLAGKNIQYFGAGTRLSVL.

The chain combines TRBV4-3 with TRBJ1-3, with D uncertain. The CDR3 is 14 residues long. V was cut by 1 base and J by 4 bases, with 8 bases left in between. The germline V gene encodes CDR1 LGHNA and CDR2 YSLEER. The CDR3 nucleotides read TGCGCCAGCAGCCAAGGCCCACAGGGAAACACCATATATTTT. Its translation: CASSQGPQGNTIYF.

This rearrangement joins TRBV19 to TRBJ2-6, with D unclear. Germline CDR1 and CDR2: LNHDA and SQIVND (reference sequence). This CDR3 has 15 residues. Trimming removed 5 bases at V and 1 base at J, with 9 bases between. The CDR3 DNA is TGTGCCAGTAGTCATATCGAGTCTGGGGCCAACGTCCTGACTTTC. This encodes CASSHIESGANVLTF.

This rearrangement joins TRBV7-8 to TRBJ2-1, with TRBD2 matching 12 bases. After removal of 4 bases from V and 1 base from J, the junction contained 11 bases not matched to a gene. The CDR3 is 19 amino acids. The germline gives CDR1 SGHVS, CDR2 FQNEAQ. CDR3 bases: TGTGCCAGCAGCTCCCCGCCGGGACTAGCGGGCTTTTCCTACAATGAGCAGTTCTTC. It translates to CASSSPPGLAGFSYNEQFF.

The rearrangement links TRBV4-2 to TRBJ1-1; TRBD1 matches 8 bases. The germline CDR1 and CDR2 sequences are LGHNA and YNFKEQ. This CDR3 contains 14 residues. Trimming removed 2 bases from V and 5 bases from J; junction bases left unmatched: 4. CDR3 DNA sequence: TGTGCCAGCAGCCAACAGGGGGCTTATACTGAAGCTTTCTTT. Residues: CASSQQGAYTEAFF.

The rearrangement joins TRBV2 to TRBJ2-5; 9 bases are shared with TRBD1. CDR3 length equals 15 residues. Per the germline V gene, CDR1 is SNHLY and CDR2 is FYNNEI. The ends lost 7 bases at V and 1 base at J; junction bases unmatched: 7. Written as DNA, the CDR3 is TGTGCCAGCATGTGGACAGGGGTGATCCAAGAGACCCAGTACTTC. This translates into CASMWTGVIQETQYF. Based on the CDR3 plus reference TRBV2 and TRBJ2-5, the full variable domain is EPEVTQTPSHQVTQMGQEVILRCVPISNHLYFYWYRQILGQKVEFLVSFYNNEISEKSEIFDDQFSVERPDGSNFTLKIRSTKLEDSAMYFCASMWTGVIQETQYFGPGTRLLVL.